This is a list of T cell receptor beta chains from one sample in a study of T cell responses to AZD1222 COVID-19 vaccine. The method was immunoSEQ multiplex PCR; TCRdb's version includes in-frame clones alone and lacks a portion of them. The table has roughly 100,000 clones, 75% to 90% seen once. The source was peripheral blood, collected on day 0 of AZD1222 vaccination. The receptors originated from an adult in good health. Both conserved end residues are part of each CDR3. Each record gives: D gene, clone size, J gene, V gene, CDR3 protein, CDR3 DNA. The D gene is left open where the match is weak. The size entry is marked missing in some rows and otherwise reads once, few, many or a size class.

TRBD1 | . | TRBJ1-5 | TRBV11-2 | CASSFRDRPWSNQPQHF | TGTGCCAGCAGCTTCCGGGACAGGCCTTGGAGCAATCAGCCCCAGCATTTT
. | . | TRBJ2-7 | TRBV28 | CASSFLSSSYEQYF | TGTGCCAGCAGTTTTTTGTCCAGCTCCTACGAGCAGTACTTC
TRBD1 | . | TRBJ1-2 | TRBV5-1 | CASSAGTGANGYTF | TGCGCCAGCAGCGCAGGGACAGGGGCGAATGGCTACACCTTC
TRBD1 | . | TRBJ2-3 | TRBV6-2/TRBV6-3 | CASSSGTGPYTDTQYF | TGTGCCAGCAGTTCCGGGACAGGGCCTTACACAGATACGCAGTATTTT
. | . | TRBJ1-1 | TRBV6-5 | CASSYRGDRTEAFF | TGTGCCAGCAGTTACCGGGGAGATAGGACTGAAGCTTTCTTT
TRBD2 | . | TRBJ2-7 | TRBV15 | CATSRGLAGDSYEQYF | TGTGCCACCAGCAGAGGACTAGCGGGGGATTCTTACGAGCAGTACTTC
TRBD2 | . | TRBJ2-1 | TRBV3-1/TRBV3-2 | CASSQGLAGGPYNEQFF | TGTGCCAGCAGCCAAGGACTAGCGGGGGGGCCGTACAATGAGCAGTTCTTC
. | once | TRBJ1-5 | TRBV7-8 | CASSRGTIGNQPQHF | TGTGCCAGCAGCCGAGGGACTATAGGGAATCAGCCCCAGCATTTT
. | once | TRBJ1-1 | TRBV15 | CATSRDGGPGTEAFF | TGTGCCACCAGCAGAGATGGGGGGCCGGGCACTGAAGCTTTCTTT
. | . | TRBJ1-1 | TRBV30 | CAWRLNTGSSTEAFF | TGTGCCTGGAGACTAAATACAGGGTCGAGTACTGAAGCTTTCTTT
TRBD1 | . | TRBJ1-2 | TRBV28 | CASSPIRDRDYGGYTF | TGTGCCAGCAGTCCGATTAGGGACAGGGATTATGGAGGCTACACCTTC
TRBD1 | . | TRBJ1-2 | TRBV12-3/TRBV12-4 | CASSRTGYGYTF | TGTGCCAGCAGCAGGACAGGGTATGGCTACACCTTC
TRBD1 | . | TRBJ2-1 | TRBV5-1 | CASRSSGTEENEQFF | TGCGCCAGCAGATCATCCGGGACAGAAGAAAATGAGCAGTTCTTC